The entry below gives a single TCR beta chain sequence along with its context. Its specificity is unknown. The CDR3 has 14 amino acids. The ends were cut back, 4 bases at V and 9 bases at J, with 13 bases in the middle. Germline CDR1 reads SNHLY; CDR2 reads FYNNEI. This entry belongs to a study of shared clonotypes between healthy human individuals. Study results and caveats: Only blood samples were collected, and tissue repertoires likely differ.

Only in-frame clones appear in the TCRdb table, and some are missing; sequencing was by immunoSEQ multiplex PCR. The sample lists some 580,000 clones, 97% occurring once. Material for sequencing was naive CD4+ T cells sorted from blood. Subset given: CD45RA+ positively selected. The TCR comes from a woman under 40 in good health. This sequence joins TRBV2 and TRBJ1-6; no reliable D call. CDR3 in amino acids: CASSGPVRGSPLHF. In nucleotides, the CDR3 is TGTGCCAGCAGTGGACCCGTCCGAGGTTCACCCCTCCACTTT.